Each of the 5 T cell receptor beta chains below was sequenced from the same sample in a study of vaccination effects on CD4 cells after COVID-19. The culture ran for about 10 days, and then CD4+ T cells were isolated. BNT162b2 vaccine or mRNA-1273 vaccine was given to participants in two doses. Their recognized antigens are unknown. Using immunoSEQ multiplex PCR, the repertoire was profiled, and TCRdb retains in-frame clones only, with some absent. Here the sample spans approximately 70,000 clones, roughly four fifths being singletons. Sequenced material: CD4+ T cells from PBMCs cultured without peptide, taken after COVID-19 vaccination. All receptors derive from a human donor who received a COVID-19 vaccine.

The gene calls are TRBV30 and TRBJ2-2; D is perhaps TRBD2 (6 bases). Germline CDR1 is GTSNPN and CDR2 is SVGIG (reference sequence). This CDR3 region has 13 residues. V shed 3 bases and J shed 1 base, with 6 bases lying between them. CDR3: CAWRGGNTGELFF. The CDR3 nucleotides are TGTGCCTGGAGGGGGGGGAACACCGGGGAGCTGTTTTTT.

The chain is built from TRBV6-5 and TRBJ1-1; 8 bases match TRBD1. With V trimmed by 5 bases and J by 5 bases, 10 bases remained unmatched. Germline V CDR1 and CDR2: MNHEY, SVGAGI. This CDR3 spans 15 amino acids. CDR3 loop: CASSRQDRVRTEAFF. Here the CDR3 DNA reads TGTGCCAGCAGTCGACAGGACAGGGTGAGGACTGAAGCTTTCTTT.

This chain uses TRBV13 with TRBJ2-7, with 7 bases fitting TRBD2. V dropped 2 bases and J dropped 0; count of bases not matched to a gene: 4. In germline, CDR1 is PRHDT, CDR2 FYEKMQ (reference sequence). The CDR3 is 15 residues long. The CDR3 here is CASSLRRGSSYEQYV. CDR3 bases: TGTGCCAGCAGCTTAAGGCGGGGGAGCTCCTACGAGCAGTACGTC.

A word on this clone: Other DNA sequences within the sample encode an identical CDR3. J is TRBJ1-2 and V is TRBV29-1; D is ambiguous. From germline, CDR1 is SQVTM and CDR2 ANQGSEA. The CDR3 is 12 amino acids. Trimming left V 4 bases short and J 1 base short, with 7 bases between. CDR3 nucleotides: TGCAGCGTTGTCCGCGGTAACTATGGCTACACCTTC. It codes for CSVVRGNYGYTF.

The genes are TRBV21-1 and TRBJ1-2. TRBV21-1 is a pseudogene locus. The CDR3 is made up of 13 amino acids. The CDR3 region has the DNA TGTGCCAGCAGCACCCGGAGTGGCTATGGCTACACCTTC. The encoded protein is CASSTRSGYGYTF.